What follows are 31 T cell receptor beta chains derived from one specimen sequenced in a study of CD8 T cells in ankylosing spondylitis. One entry per CDR3 protein results from TCRdb running MiXCR on the 5' RACE reads. The table lists approximately 350,000 distinct CDR3 sequences, 14% to 15% of them singletons, with roughly 0.99% in the top ten. The specimen was blood, either unsorted or a sorted T cell fraction (not recorded which). The receptor source for this set is a male donor with ankylosing spondylitis or in good health (not recorded which).

This clonotype occurred many times. The chain combines TRBV21-1 with TRBJ1-5. TRBV21-1 is labeled a pseudogene. The CDR3 extends over 11 amino acids. DNA of the CDR3: TGTGCCAGTCCAGAGAATCAGCCCCAGCATTTT. Protein product: CASPENQPQHF.

This clonotype was observed a few times. The rearrangement links TRBV20-1 to TRBJ1-5; D unclear. Deletions cut 6 bases from V and 2 bases from J, with 14 bases between. CDR3 size: 14 residues. From germline, CDR1 is DFQATT and CDR2 SNEGSKA (reference sequence). CDR3 in amino acids: CSASGPRRNQPQHF. As DNA, the CDR3 is TGCAGTGCCTCCGGCCCCCGGCGCAATCAGCCCCAGCATTTT.

This clonotype was recorded once. The chain recombines TRBV3-1 with TRBJ2-3, with TRBD2 matching over 13 bases. Per germline, CDR1 LGHDT and CDR2 YNNKEL (reference sequence). The CDR3 has 16 residues. J gave up 8 bases and V 4 bases, and 9 bases lay outside the gene matches. In DNA form, the CDR3 reads TGTGCCAGCAGCCCCGGCCCACTAGCGGGGGGGGGTACGCAGTATTTT. Translating gives CASSPGPLAGGGTQYF.

This clonotype has more than one count but fewer than ten. The chain has TRBV20-1 and TRBJ1-2; D not resolved. This CDR3 is built from 12 residues. V gave up 4 bases and J gave up 1 base, with 7 bases separating them. The V gene's germline CDR1 is DFQATT and CDR2 SNEGSKA (reference sequence). CDR3 sequence: CSAKVINYGYTF. CDR3 nucleotides: TGCAGTGCTAAAGTGATTAACTATGGCTACACCTTC.

This clonotype was counted a few times. The chain joins TRBV29-1 to TRBJ2-1; 15 bases are shared with TRBD2. The CDR3 is 18 residues long. V dropped 7 bases and J dropped 0; count of bases not matched to a gene: 10. Germline V lookup: CDR1 SQVTM, CDR2 ANQGSEA. CDR3 sequence: CSAIPGLAGGGSYNEQFF. DNA of the CDR3: TGCAGCGCCATACCGGGACTAGCGGGAGGAGGCTCCTACAATGAGCAGTTCTTC.

The V and J genes are TRBV27 and TRBJ2-3, with D tentatively TRBD1 or TRBD2 (5 bases each). V was shortened by 5 bases and J by 0 bases, with 15 bases between the two germline ends. CDR3 length: 16 amino acids. The germline CDR1 and CDR2 sequences are MNHEY and SMNVEV (reference sequence). This CDR3 is CASSAHRRTSTDTQYF. CDR3 coding DNA: TGTGCCAGCAGTGCTCACAGGAGGACTAGCACAGATACGCAGTATTTT.

The chain has TRBV12-3 or TRBV12-4 and TRBJ2-1; 8 nucleotides agree with TRBD2. CDR3 length: 14 amino acids. J was trimmed by 5 bases and V by 6 bases; bases with no gene match: 6. The CDR3 loop is CASSPTSANNEQFF. The DNA of the CDR3 is TGTGCCAGCAGCCCGACTAGCGCGAACAATGAGCAGTTCTTC.

The chain recombines TRBV4-1 with TRBJ2-7; TRBD2 is a possible D gene (6 bases). Per germline, CDR1 MGHRA and CDR2 YSYEKL. Deletions cut 3 bases from V and 3 bases from J, with 12 bases between. The CDR3 spans 14 residues. The CDR3 nucleotides read TGCGCCAGCAGCCAGCGGGACTCATACTACGAGCAGTACTTC. It yields the protein CASSQRDSYYEQYF.

V is TRBV12-3 or TRBV12-4 and J is TRBJ2-3; D possibly corresponds to TRBD2 (6 bases). The V gene lost 5 bases and the J gene lost 7 bases, with 19 bases spanning the gap. This CDR3 comprises 15 residues. CDR3 DNA: TGTGCCAGCAGTCCTAGGGGCGGGGCGTCGAATACGCAGTATTTT. This gives the protein CASSPRGGASNTQYF.

This clonotype has ten or more counts. This chain uses TRBV18 with TRBJ1-6, with 8 positions matching TRBD1. V shed 6 bases, J shed 8 bases, and the junction held 9 bases outside the gene matches. CDR3 length: 15 amino acids. Germline values: CDR1 KGHSH, CDR2 LQKENI. For the CDR3, the DNA is TGTGCCAGCTCTCGATCGACAGGGGAGTATTCACCCCTCCACTTT. Its protein product is CASSRSTGEYSPLHF.

V gene TRBV10-3 combines with J gene TRBJ2-1; 8 nucleotides agree with TRBD2. Germline V CDR1 and CDR2: ENHRY, SYGVKD. With V trimmed by 7 bases and J by 4 bases, 6 bases remained unmatched. The CDR3 extends over 14 amino acids. The CDR3 is CAINPGGPYNEQFF. The CDR3 DNA follows: TGTGCCATCAACCCGGGGGGGCCTTACAATGAGCAGTTCTTC.

In nucleotides, the CDR3 is TGTGCCAGCAGCCAAAGCGGGGGTAGCTCCTACGAGCAGTACTTC. This gives the protein CASSQSGGSSYEQYF. The chain joins TRBV7-8 to TRBJ2-7; 8 bases agree with TRBD2. After removal of 5 bases from V and 0 bases from J, the junction contained 6 bases not matched to a gene. This CDR3 is built from 15 residues. The V gene's germline CDR1 is SGHVS and CDR2 FQNEAQ.

V and J are TRBV24-1 and TRBJ1-1; D may be TRBD1 (6 bases). CDR1 is KGHDR and CDR2 is SFDVKD in the germline V gene. This CDR3 spans 15 amino acids. V lost 5 bases, J lost 3 bases, and 15 bases lay in between. CDR3 sequence reads: CATSGHKQGDTEAFF. The CDR3 DNA is TGTGCCACCAGTGGTCACAAACAGGGCGACACTGAAGCTTTCTTT.

This clonotype has more than one count but fewer than ten. The chain joins TRBV6-5 to TRBJ1-2; D may be TRBD1 (5 bases). CDR3 length: 13 amino acids. V was shortened by 2 bases and J by 11 bases, with 15 bases between the two germline ends. Germline V gene lookup returns CDR1 MNHEY and CDR2 SVGAGI. The CDR3 region is CASSYEGTGRYTF. In DNA form, the CDR3 reads TGTGCCAGCAGTTACGAGGGGACGGGGAGGTACACCTTC.

This clonotype appeared a few times. The CDR3 is CASSGRQRGIDTQYF. CDR3 bases: TGCGCCAGCAGTGGGCGACAGCGGGGAATAGATACGCAGTATTTT. The gene calls are TRBV10-2 and TRBJ2-3, with 7 bases matching TRBD2. CDR1 WSHSY and CDR2 SAAADI come from the germline V gene. The CDR3 covers 15 residues. V shed 4 bases and J 5 bases; nucleotides not matched to a gene: 9.

This clonotype was counted only a few times. This sequence joins TRBV28 and TRBJ2-1, with 7 bases matching TRBD2. Trimming at V came to 5 bases and at J to 10 bases, leaving 14 bases not matched to a gene. CDR3 length: 15 amino acids. Germline CDR1 reads MDHEN; CDR2 reads SYDVKM. Here the CDR3 DNA reads TGTGCCAGCAGTCTACCCCCTGGGGGGGTCGGCGAGCAGTTCTTC. Translating it yields CASSLPPGGVGEQFF.

This clonotype came up many times. This rearrangement joins TRBV12-3 or TRBV12-4 to TRBJ2-2; D gene unclear. This CDR3 contains 14 residues. Deletions cut 6 bases from V and 2 bases from J, with 10 bases between. This CDR3 reads CASSENSNTGELFF. The CDR3 DNA reads TGTGCCAGCAGCGAGAACAGTAACACCGGGGAGCTGTTTTTT.

Only a few counts were recorded for this clonotype. The genes are TRBV7-8 and TRBJ1-1, with 9 bases lining up with TRBD1. With V trimmed by 5 bases and J by 4 bases, 14 bases remained unmatched. The CDR3 consists of 17 residues. From germline, CDR1 is SGHVS and CDR2 FQNEAQ. The CDR3 region has the DNA TGTGCCAGCAGCCCACCCGGGACAGGGATTGGTGGCACTGAAGCTTTCTTT. Protein sequence: CASSPPGTGIGGTEAFF. The entire variable domain, with the rest obtained from reference TRBV7-8 and TRBJ1-1, is as follows: GAGVSQSPRYKVAKRGQDVALRCDPISGHVSLFWYQQALGQGPEFLTYFQNEAQLDKSGLPSDRFFAERPEGSVSTLKIQRTQQEDSAVYLCASSPPGTGIGGTEAFFGQGTRLTVV.

The chain uses TRBV15 and TRBJ2-2, with unresolved D. This CDR3 is built from 16 residues. Trimming pared 3 bases from V and 7 bases from J, leaving 18 bases between. Germline-derived CDR1 and CDR2 are LNHNV and YYDKDF (reference sequence). In nucleotides, the CDR3 is TGTGCCACCAGCAGGCCGATCCGGCGAGACGACGGGGAGCTGTTTTTT. Translation gives CATSRPIRRDDGELFF.

A few counts support this clonotype. The rearrangement joins TRBV27 to TRBJ2-7, with 8 bases aligning to TRBD1. CDR1 and CDR2 from the germline V gene are MNHEY and SMNVEV (reference sequence). This CDR3 is built from 17 residues. The V segment lost 4 bases and the J segment 1 base; nucleotides outside the gene matches: 12. CDR3 nucleotides: TGTGCCAGCAGTTCGGGGCGACAGGGGTTTACGTCCTACGAGCAGTACTTC. It codes for CASSSGRQGFTSYEQYF.

The chain joins TRBV2 to TRBJ2-1; D may be TRBD2 (5 bases). CDR1 is SNHLY, CDR2 FYNNEI, per germline. V lost 1 base, J lost 7 bases, and 5 bases lay in between. The length of the CDR3 is 12 residues. CDR3 region: CASSEGENEQFF. In nucleotides, the CDR3 is TGTGCCAGCAGTGAAGGGGAGAATGAGCAGTTCTTC.

This clonotype has at least ten counts. This chain links TRBV12-3 or TRBV12-4 with TRBJ2-5, with D unresolved. Trimming left V 3 bases short and J 4 bases short, with 3 bases between. There are 11 residues in the CDR3. In nucleotides, the CDR3 is TGTGCCAGCAGTTTTCTAGAGACCCAGTACTTC. Translating gives CASSFLETQYF.

The sample holds a few counts of this clonotype. The chain combines TRBV4-2 with TRBJ2-5; TRBD2 agrees at 7 bases. The CDR3 extends over 15 amino acids. J was trimmed by 2 bases and V by 4 bases; bases with no gene match: 7. The germline V gene has CDR1 LGHNA and CDR2 YNFKEQ. The CDR3 DNA sequence: TGTGCCAGCAGCCCCGGGACTACCAGACAAGAGACCCAGTACTTC. This translates into CASSPGTTRQETQYF.

This chain joins TRBV6-1 and TRBJ2-5, with no clear D. V lost 5 bases, J lost 4 bases, and 14 bases lay in between. The CDR3 consists of 14 residues. Germline CDR1 and CDR2: MNHNS and SASEGT. CDR3 sequence: CASSTRASRETQYF. Here the CDR3 DNA reads TGTGCCAGCAGTACAAGGGCGAGTCGAGAGACCCAGTACTTC.

The chain carries TRBV18 and TRBJ2-1, with 7 bases matching TRBD1. The CDR3 spans 16 residues. From germline, CDR1 is KGHSH and CDR2 LQKENI. Trimming at V came to 6 bases and at J to 1 base, leaving 9 bases not matched to a gene. The DNA for the CDR3 is TGTGCCAGCTCTCCGGGTCCAGGGGGTTCCTACAATGAGCAGTTCTTC. This codes for CASSPGPGGSYNEQFF.

The table lists this clonotype with a few counts. The chain uses TRBV7-6 and TRBJ2-2; tentatively, D is TRBD2 (5 bases). This CDR3 spans 15 amino acids. CDR1 SGHVS and CDR2 FNYEAQ come from the germline V gene. V dropped 0 bases and J dropped 6 bases, with 11 bases sitting between them. In DNA, the CDR3 is TGTGCCAGCAGCTTAGCGGGAGTAGGCGCCGGGGAGCTGTTTTTT. Translation: CASSLAGVGAGELFF.

In its sample, this clonotype was seen many times. Here the CDR3 DNA reads TGTGCCAGCAGTCTGGGACAGGGGGCATTTGACTACGAGCAGTACTTC. Translating it yields CASSLGQGAFDYEQYF. This chain connects TRBV12-3 or TRBV12-4 to TRBJ2-7; 12 bases align to TRBD1. The CDR3 runs 16 residues. Trimming took 5 bases from V and 3 from J; bases not matched to a gene: 8.

This clonotype was picked up one time. The chain employs TRBV6-1 and TRBJ2-2; possibly TRBD2 for D (6 bases). The germline V and J ends were trimmed by 6 bases and 5 bases, with 19 bases remaining between them. This CDR3 contains 16 residues. The germline gives CDR1 MNHNS, CDR2 SASEGT. The CDR3 DNA sequence: TGTGCCAGCAGCGATACTCCGGGGAGGAAAACCGGGGAGCTGTTTTTT. This encodes CASSDTPGRKTGELFF.

Only a few counts were recorded for this clonotype. The chain links TRBV3-1 to TRBJ1-1; 10 bases match TRBD1. In germline, CDR1 is LGHDT, CDR2 YNNKEL (reference sequence). Trimming cost V 3 bases and J 4 bases; bases outside gene matches: 11. The CDR3 extends over 17 amino acids. The DNA for the CDR3 is TGTGCCAGCAGCCAGGGTCTGACAGGGGGCGGTGGCACTGAAGCTTTCTTT. This gives the protein CASSQGLTGGGGTEAFF. The entire variable domain, with the rest obtained from reference TRBV3-1 and TRBJ1-1, is as follows: DTAVSQTPKYLVTQMGNDKSIKCEQNLGHDTMYWYKQDSKKFLKIMFSYNNKELIINETVPNRFSPKSPDKAHLNLHINSLELGDSAVYFCASSQGLTGGGGTEAFFGQGTRLTVV.

This clonotype was detected many times. This chain uses TRBV20-1 with TRBJ2-7; no firm D call. The CDR3 covers 14 residues. From germline, CDR1 is DFQATT and CDR2 SNEGSKA (reference sequence). V was cut by 8 bases and J by 0 bases, with 17 bases left in between. The chain's CDR3 is CSLIPPAGSYEQYF. The CDR3 DNA sequence: TGCAGTTTAATCCCGCCGGCCGGCTCCTACGAGCAGTACTTC.

The CDR3 DNA reads as TGCAGTGCTAGAGCCGGGACAGGGGACTATGAGCAGTTCTTC. Its protein is CSARAGTGDYEQFF. This sequence joins TRBV20-1 and TRBJ2-1; 10 nucleotides align to TRBD1. This CDR3 comprises 14 residues. V trimming: 1 base; J trimming: 8 bases; junction bases outside the gene matches: 5. Per germline, CDR1 DFQATT and CDR2 SNEGSKA (reference sequence).